This paragraph reports one T cell receptor beta chain. The antigen remains undetermined. Germline loops: CDR1 SGHRS, CDR2 YFSETQ. The CDR3 totals 17 residues. V shed 4 bases and J shed 2 bases, with 16 bases lying between them. Reverse transcription of all isolated RNA meant that expressed TCRB transcripts were sequenced. The protocol was immunoSEQ multiplex PCR, while the TCRdb copy is restricted to in-frame clones and leaves out a portion. The data show about 270,000 clones, 13% to 15% seen once. This entry comes from a study of beta chain features in type 1 diabetes. Background on the study: No age, gender or cell yield differences were seen between patients and healthy donors.

Overall study results and limits: When Type 1 diabetes patients were examined, their TCRB CDR3s proved moderately but significantly shorter in all four CD4+ subsets.

Per donor, one heparinised blood draw averaged around 110 mL. This chain uses TRBV5-1 with TRBJ2-6, with D possibly being TRBD2 (5 bases). The source material was naive CD4+ T cells from blood. This clonotype was obtained from a man aged 25-40 years with type 1 diabetes. CDR3 region: CASSPGSTATGANVLTF. CDR3 coding DNA: TGCGCCAGCAGCCCGGGATCCACCGCCACTGGGGCCAACGTCCTGACTTTC.